A selection of T cell receptor beta chains follows, all from one sample in a study of blood T cell repertoires in COVID-19. This table comes from immunoSEQ multiplex PCR, and its TCRdb copy is limited to in-frame clones, with some not included. Among about 270,000 clones, roughly 86% were seen once, and the ten largest hold around 9%. The source material was peripheral blood. These receptors came from a middle-aged man with active or convalescent COVID-19. The CDR3 runs from the conserved cysteine through the conserved F or W. Some rows mark clone size as missing; the rest say once, few, many or name a class of expanded clone.

TRBJ2-1	NA	TRBV29-1	CSVGRGSPNEQFF
TRBJ1-1	NA	TRBV7-3	CASSWGRWTEAFF
TRBJ1-1	NA	TRBV5-3	CARSFTGNTEAFF
TRBJ2-1	NA	TRBV19	CASSGREDEQFF
TRBJ1-2	few	TRBV28	CASTLGSTEGSYGYTF
TRBJ1-1	NA	TRBV5-6	CASRAAGTYAFF
TRBJ2-7	NA	TRBV30	CAWSVSGGPYEQYF
TRBJ1-3	NA	TRBV5-5	CASSLEQGNGNTIYF
TRBJ1-1	once	TRBV7-3	CASSNQGDTEAFF
TRBJ2-1	NA	TRBV11-3	CAGNSGGGNEQFF
TRBJ1-5	NA	TRBV5-1	CASSLAGTGSNQPQHF
TRBJ2-5	NA	TRBV6-5	CASRPGHLGETQYF
TRBJ2-2	NA	TRBV18	CASSPVGGHGELFF
TRBJ2-3	NA	TRBV28	CASSFGSGAGGTDTQYF
TRBJ1-4	NA	TRBV6-6	CASRAPGSNEKLFF
TRBJ2-2	NA	TRBV30	CAWAHWAGVNTGELFF
TRBJ1-2	few	TRBV24-1	CATSLHQGYGYTF
TRBJ2-3	NA	TRBV9	CASSGPSPADTQYF
TRBJ1-4	NA	TRBV9	CASSVEGQVNEKLFF
TRBJ1-1	NA	TRBV29-1	CSVATNMNTEAFF
TRBJ1-6	NA	TRBV19	CASSIGGGGSYNSPLHF
TRBJ1-1	NA	TRBV5-1	CASSLAGQDTEAFF
TRBJ2-7	once	TRBV14	CASSPNAGTGLGQYF
TRBJ2-7	few	TRBV13	CASSHYRDRANEQYF
TRBJ2-2	NA	TRBV5-4	CASSPVGVGELFF
TRBJ1-6	NA	TRBV28	CAITAQGPGSPLHF
TRBJ1-1	NA	TRBV27	CASSRGGGVNTEAFF
TRBJ2-2	NA	TRBV2	CASMWRGGAGELFF
TRBJ1-2	few	TRBV7-2	CASSLGRGREGYTF